The 19 T cell receptor beta chains given below trace back to one sample, sequenced in a study of blood T cells in healthy people across ages. For the second PCR, which ran for about 6 to 11 cycles, a sample-barcoded 5' primer and a J-beta primer mix were used. TCRdb re-derived calls from the 5' RACE reads in MiXCR, one entry per CDR3 protein. The data contain roughly 860,000 distinct CDR3 sequences, 62% of them singletons. What was sequenced was blood. Receptors originate from a man younger than 45 in good health.

The rearrangement uses TRBV7-2 and TRBJ2-7; D possibly uses TRBD1 or TRBD2 (5 bases each). The V gene lost 5 bases and the J gene lost 2 bases, with 16 bases spanning the gap. Germline V gene sequence: CDR1 SGHTA, CDR2 FQGNSA. This CDR3 comprises 15 residues. CDR3 in amino acids: CASSPQTGAAYEQYF. The CDR3, as DNA: TGTGCCAGCAGCCCTCAGACCGGGGCAGCCTACGAGCAGTACTTC. The full variable domain, in which reference TRBV7-2 and TRBJ2-7 provide the parts outside the CDR3, is GAGVSQSPSNKVTEKGKDVELRCDPISGHTALYWYRQSLGQGLEFLIYFQGNSAPDKSGLPSDRFSAERTGGSVSTLTIQRTQQEDSAVYLCASSPQTGAAYEQYFGPGTRLTVT.

This clonotype appeared a few times. The chain couples TRBV12-3 or TRBV12-4 to TRBJ2-2; 8 bases match TRBD1. The CDR3 runs 15 residues. V was clipped by 4 bases and J by 0 bases; unmatched bases: 1. CDR3 loop: CASSSGGPNTGELFF. The CDR3 DNA reads as TGTGCCAGCAGTTCAGGGGGCCCGAACACCGGGGAGCTGTTTTTT.

The chain employs TRBV29-1 and TRBJ2-5; D is perhaps TRBD2 (5 bases). In germline, CDR1 is SQVTM, CDR2 ANQGSEA. The V end lost 1 base, the J end lost 9 bases, and 9 bases lay between the germline ends. The CDR3 is made up of 11 amino acids. This chain's CDR3 is CSVEGQRAQYF. CDR3 nucleotides: TGCAGCGTTGAAGGGCAGAGGGCCCAGTACTTC. The variable domain in full, completed from reference TRBV29-1 and TRBJ2-5, reads SAVISQKPSRDICQRGTSLTIQCQVDSQVTMMFWYRQQPGQSLTLIATANQGSEATYESGFVIDKFPISRPNLTFSTLTVSNMSPEDSSIYLCSVEGQRAQYFGPGTRLLVL.

V gene TRBV5-1 combines with J gene TRBJ2-1; 7 bases agree with TRBD2. The CDR3 runs 16 residues. Germline loops: CDR1 SGHRS, CDR2 YFSETQ. V shed 9 bases and J 0 bases; nucleotides not matched to a gene: 12. CDR3 coding DNA: TGCGCCACCTCTCTAGCGGCGGTCAGCTCCTACAATGAGCAGTTCTTC. This gives the protein CATSLAAVSSYNEQFF.

The V and J genes are TRBV24-1 and TRBJ2-3; the D gene is possibly TRBD2 (5 bases). Trimming cost V 3 bases and J 8 bases, with 20 bases left between them. Germline CDR1 and CDR2: KGHDR and SFDVKD. The CDR3 covers 16 residues. In DNA, the CDR3 is TGTGCCACCAGTGATGTAGGGCCAGGACTGACGAGTACGCAGTATTTT. This codes for CATSDVGPGLTSTQYF.

The genes are TRBV29-1 and TRBJ2-3, with 7 bases lining up with TRBD2. The CDR3 has 12 residues. The junction had 3 bases not matched to a gene; V was cut back by 5 bases and J by 4 bases. The germline V gene has CDR1 SQVTM and CDR2 ANQGSEA. The CDR3 DNA is TGCAGCGTTAATGGGGGGGCAGATACGCAGTATTTT. Translation gives CSVNGGADTQYF.

The table lists this clonotype with a few counts. The chain has TRBV7-8 and TRBJ2-1; TRBD2 aligns across 10 bases. CDR1 SGHVS and CDR2 FQNEAQ come from the germline V gene. The CDR3 consists of 19 residues. The J segment lost 1 base and the V segment lost 1 base, leaving 10 bases of the junction unmatched. The CDR3 DNA reads TGTGCCAGCAGCTTAGGTTACAAGCGGGGGGGCCGATCCTACAATGAGCAGTTCTTC. It translates to CASSLGYKRGGRSYNEQFF.

The chain uses TRBV6-2 or TRBV6-3 and TRBJ2-3; 7 bases fit TRBD2. Germline V gives CDR1 MNHEY, CDR2 SVGEGT. After removal of 6 bases from V and 4 bases from J, the junction contained 13 bases not matched to a gene. CDR3 length: 16 amino acids. The CDR3 loop reads CASRTRKRGGADTQYF. The CDR3, as DNA: TGTGCCAGCAGAACACGAAAGCGGGGAGGCGCAGATACGCAGTATTTT.

This clonotype was seen more than once but under ten times. This chain connects TRBV9 to TRBJ2-3; possibly TRBD1 for D (5 bases). Trimming removed 0 bases from V and 2 bases from J, with 16 bases in between. This CDR3 spans 17 amino acids. Looked up from germline, CDR1 is SGDLS and CDR2 is YYNGEE. CDR3 protein: CASSVAIIQGPTDTQYF. CDR3 nucleotides: TGTGCCAGCAGCGTAGCTATCATCCAGGGTCCCACAGATACGCAGTATTTT.

V gene TRBV7-9 combines with J gene TRBJ2-7; D may be TRBD1 or TRBD2 (6 bases each). The CDR3 has 15 amino acids. Germline CDR1 and CDR2: SEHNR and FQNEAQ (reference sequence). Trimming pared 4 bases from V and 0 bases from J, leaving 13 bases between. The CDR3 region is CASSYFPGASYEQYF. The DNA of the CDR3 is TGTGCCAGCAGCTATTTTCCGGGGGCCTCCTACGAGCAGTACTTC. Full variable domain (missing parts from reference TRBV7-9 and TRBJ2-7): DTGVSQNPRHKITKRGQNVTFRCDPISEHNRLYWYRQTLGQGPEFLTYFQNEAQLEKSRLLSDRFSAERPKGSFSTLEIQRTEQGDSAMYLCASSYFPGASYEQYFGPGTRLTVT.

J is TRBJ2-7 and V is TRBV20-1; D is ambiguous. V was shortened by 0 bases and J by 0 bases, with 9 bases between the two germline ends. The CDR3 is made up of 14 amino acids. In germline, CDR1 is DFQATT, CDR2 SNEGSKA (reference sequence). CDR3 DNA sequence: TGCAGTGCTAGAGATGCATTAAGCTCCTACGAGCAGTACTTC. It codes for CSARDALSSYEQYF.

The table lists this clonotype with a few counts. The J gene is TRBJ1-1, the V gene TRBV7-3; D possibly corresponds to TRBD1 (5 bases). Trimming stripped 5 bases from V and 5 bases from J, with 15 bases between. The length of the CDR3 is 14 residues. Germline CDR1 is SGHTA and CDR2 is FQGTGA. The CDR3 sequence is CASSPGGDVTEAFF. CDR3 sequence (DNA): TGTGCCAGCAGCCCGGGTGGGGACGTGACTGAAGCTTTCTTT.

This chain links TRBV9 with TRBJ2-7, with D perhaps given as TRBD1 or TRBD2 (5 bases each). Germline V gene sequence: CDR1 SGDLS, CDR2 YYNGEE. Trimming took off 0 bases at V and 0 bases at J, with 10 bases between the two ends. This CDR3 region has 15 residues. This chain's CDR3 is CASSVAGTFSYEQYF. DNA of the CDR3: TGTGCCAGCAGCGTAGCCGGGACCTTCTCCTACGAGCAGTACTTC.

This clonotype was counted a single time. J is TRBJ2-7 and V is TRBV9; D might be TRBD2 (5 bases). The CDR3 is 16 amino acids. Trimming shortened V by 2 bases and J by 4 bases, and 19 bases separated the two germline ends. Germline values: CDR1 SGDLS, CDR2 YYNGEE. CDR3 DNA: TGTGCCAGCAGCGTCAGCGCCCGAGGGCCTGATTACGAGCAGTACTTC. Its protein product is CASSVSARGPDYEQYF.

The rearrangement links TRBV25-1 to TRBJ1-3, with D unclear. V gave up 6 bases and J gave up 7 bases, with 10 bases separating them. Germline V gene sequence: CDR1 MGHDK, CDR2 SYGVNS. The CDR3 spans 12 residues. The CDR3 bases are TGTGCCAGCAGCGTAGGGTTGAACACCATATATTTT. Translated: CASSVGLNTIYF.

This chain connects TRBV29-1 to TRBJ2-7; D possibly corresponds to TRBD2 (5 bases). Germline V gene data show CDR1 as SQVTM and CDR2 as ANQGSEA. Trimming took 5 bases from V and 0 from J, leaving 17 bases between them. The CDR3 has 15 residues. The CDR3 spells CSVNRRTASSYEQYF. The CDR3 DNA sequence: TGCAGCGTTAACCGGAGGACGGCGAGCTCCTACGAGCAGTACTTC.

This chain connects TRBV29-1 to TRBJ1-1; no firm D call. The V end was cut by 6 bases, the J end by 0 bases, with 8 bases between. The CDR3 extends over 12 amino acids. In germline, CDR1 is SQVTM, CDR2 ANQGSEA. This chain's CDR3 is CSVQKMNTEAFF. CDR3 DNA: TGCAGCGTACAGAAAATGAACACTGAAGCTTTCTTT.

The V and J genes are TRBV7-8 and TRBJ2-5; D is possibly TRBD1 (6 bases). The germline gives CDR1 SGHVS, CDR2 FQNEAQ. The germline V and J ends were trimmed by 2 bases and 2 bases, with 12 bases remaining between them. CDR3 length: 15 amino acids. The CDR3 reads CASSLYQGTQETQYF. Written as DNA, the CDR3 is TGTGCCAGCAGCTTATATCAGGGGACACAAGAGACCCAGTACTTC.

The chain uses TRBV7-2 and TRBJ1-1; a weak D match, TRBD1 (5 bases). Deletions cut 5 bases from V and 4 bases from J, with 17 bases between. The length of the CDR3 is 15 residues. CDR1 is SGHTA and CDR2 is FQGNSA in the germline V gene. CDR3 loop: CASSRLRGGSTEAFF. Written as DNA, the CDR3 is TGTGCCAGCAGCCGTTTAAGGGGTGGGAGCACTGAAGCTTTCTTT.